What follows is one TCR beta chain and its context. Its antigen is currently unknown. This sample was included in a study of shared clonotypes between healthy human individuals. General study findings and limits: The study drew on few donors, limiting represented genetic and exposure-history diversity.

The CDR3 totals 13 residues. The V end lost 9 bases, the J end lost 4 bases, and 13 bases lay between the germline ends. Per the germline V gene, CDR1 is SGHAT and CDR2 is FQNNGV. Sequencing was performed with immunoSEQ multiplex PCR; in TCRdb, only in-frame clones are kept and a portion is missing. Of around 330,000 clones in the sample, over 65% were seen once. The TCR comes from a man under 40 in good health. The genes are TRBV11-2 and TRBJ1-5, with D tentatively TRBD1 (5 bases). Material for sequencing was memory CD4+ T cells sorted from blood. Subset reported: CD45RA-negative fraction. This CDR3 is CASSRGGNQPQHF. For the CDR3, the DNA is TGTGCCAGTTCGCGGGGGGGAAATCAGCCCCAGCATTTT. Looking up the rest from reference TRBV11-2 and TRBJ1-5 gives the full variable domain: EAGVAQSPRYKIIEKRQSVAFWCNPISGHATLYWYQQILGQGPKLLIQFQNNGVVDDSQLPKDRFSAERLKGVDSTLKIQPAKLEDSAVYLCASSRGGNQPQHFGDGTRLSIL.